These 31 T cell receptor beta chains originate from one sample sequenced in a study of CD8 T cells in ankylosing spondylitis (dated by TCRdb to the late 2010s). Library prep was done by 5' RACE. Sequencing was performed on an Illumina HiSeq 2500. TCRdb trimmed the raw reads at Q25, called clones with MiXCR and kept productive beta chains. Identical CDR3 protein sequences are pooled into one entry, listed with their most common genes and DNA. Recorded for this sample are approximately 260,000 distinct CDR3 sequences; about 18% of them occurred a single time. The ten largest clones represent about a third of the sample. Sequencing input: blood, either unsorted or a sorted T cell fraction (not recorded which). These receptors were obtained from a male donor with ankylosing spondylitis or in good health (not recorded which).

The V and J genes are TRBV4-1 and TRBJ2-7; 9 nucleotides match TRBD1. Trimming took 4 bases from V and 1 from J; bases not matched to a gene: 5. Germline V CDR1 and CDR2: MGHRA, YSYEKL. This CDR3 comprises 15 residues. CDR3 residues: CASSPGQGLSYEQYF. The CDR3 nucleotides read TGCGCCAGCAGCCCGGGACAGGGATTATCCTACGAGCAGTACTTC.

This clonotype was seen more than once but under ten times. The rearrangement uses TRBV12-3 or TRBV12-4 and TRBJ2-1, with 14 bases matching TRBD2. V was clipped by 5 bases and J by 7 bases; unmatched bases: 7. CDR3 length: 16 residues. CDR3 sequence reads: CASSTGTSGSWNEQFF. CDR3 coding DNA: TGTGCCAGCAGTACCGGGACTAGCGGGAGCTGGAATGAGCAGTTCTTC.

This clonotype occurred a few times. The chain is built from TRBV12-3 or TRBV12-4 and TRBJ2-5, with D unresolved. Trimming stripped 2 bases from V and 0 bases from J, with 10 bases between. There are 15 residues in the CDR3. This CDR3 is CASSLTVRNQETQYF. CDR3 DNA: TGTGCCAGCAGTTTAACCGTCAGGAACCAAGAGACCCAGTACTTC.

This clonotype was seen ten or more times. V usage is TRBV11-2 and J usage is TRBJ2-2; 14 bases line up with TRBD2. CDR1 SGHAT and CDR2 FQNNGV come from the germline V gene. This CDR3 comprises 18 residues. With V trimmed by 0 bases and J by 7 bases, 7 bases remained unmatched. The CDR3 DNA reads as TGTGCCAGCAGCTTAGACCTAGGGACTAGCGGGAGCGGCGGGGAGCTGTTTTTT. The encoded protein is CASSLDLGTSGSGGELFF.

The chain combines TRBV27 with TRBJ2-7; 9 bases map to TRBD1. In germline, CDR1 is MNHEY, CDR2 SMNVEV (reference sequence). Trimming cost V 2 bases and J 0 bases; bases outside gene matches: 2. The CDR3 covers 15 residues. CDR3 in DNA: TGTGCCAGCAGTTTAGGGGGACAGGGCTCCTACGAGCAGTACTTC. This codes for CASSLGGQGSYEQYF.

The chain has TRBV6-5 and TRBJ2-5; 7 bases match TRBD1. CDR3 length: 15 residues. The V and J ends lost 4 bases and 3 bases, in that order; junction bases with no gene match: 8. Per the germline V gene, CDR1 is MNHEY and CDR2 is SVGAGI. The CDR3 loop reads CASSLSGGEEETQYF. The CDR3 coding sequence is TGTGCCAGCAGTTTATCAGGGGGAGAAGAAGAGACCCAGTACTTC.

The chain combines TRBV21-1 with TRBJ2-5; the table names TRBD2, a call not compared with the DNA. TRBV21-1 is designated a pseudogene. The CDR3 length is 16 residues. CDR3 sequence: CASSKVSRESGETQYF. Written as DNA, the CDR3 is TGTGCCAGCAGCAAAGTTTCGCGGGAGTCAGGAGAGACCCAGTACTTC.

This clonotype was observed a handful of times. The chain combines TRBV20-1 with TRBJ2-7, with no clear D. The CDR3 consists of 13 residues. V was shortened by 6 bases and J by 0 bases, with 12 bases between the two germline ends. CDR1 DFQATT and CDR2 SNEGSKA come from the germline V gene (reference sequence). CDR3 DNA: TGCAGTGCCTATGACCCTAGCTCCTACGAGCAGTACTTC. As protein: CSAYDPSSYEQYF.

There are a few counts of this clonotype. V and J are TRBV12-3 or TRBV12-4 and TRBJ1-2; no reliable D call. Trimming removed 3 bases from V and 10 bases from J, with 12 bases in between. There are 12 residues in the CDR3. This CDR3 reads CASSFDGFDYTF. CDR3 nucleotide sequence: TGTGCCAGCAGTTTTGATGGATTCGACTACACCTTC.

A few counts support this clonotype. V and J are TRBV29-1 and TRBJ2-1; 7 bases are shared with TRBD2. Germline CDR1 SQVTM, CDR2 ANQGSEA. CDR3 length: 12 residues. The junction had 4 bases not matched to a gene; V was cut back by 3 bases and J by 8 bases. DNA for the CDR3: TGCAGCGTTGACATCCGGGGGGATGAGCAGTTCTTC. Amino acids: CSVDIRGDEQFF.

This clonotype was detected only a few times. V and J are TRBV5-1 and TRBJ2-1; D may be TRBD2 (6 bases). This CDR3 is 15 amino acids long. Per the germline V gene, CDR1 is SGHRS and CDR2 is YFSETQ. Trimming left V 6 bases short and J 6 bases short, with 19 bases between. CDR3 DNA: TGCGCCAGCACTCTGGCGGGGCCGGCCTCCAATGAGCAGTTCTTC. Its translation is CASTLAGPASNEQFF.

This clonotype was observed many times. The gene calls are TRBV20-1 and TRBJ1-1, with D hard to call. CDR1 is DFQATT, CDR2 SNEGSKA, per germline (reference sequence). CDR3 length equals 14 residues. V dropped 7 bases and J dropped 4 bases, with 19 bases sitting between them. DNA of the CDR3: TGCAGTGTTAGGTTAAGGTTGCAGATCACTGAAGCTTTCTTT. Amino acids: CSVRLRLQITEAFF.

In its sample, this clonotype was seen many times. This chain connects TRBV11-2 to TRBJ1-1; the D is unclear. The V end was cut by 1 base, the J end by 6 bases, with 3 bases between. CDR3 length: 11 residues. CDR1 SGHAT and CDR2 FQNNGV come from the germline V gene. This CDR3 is CASSLGAEAFF. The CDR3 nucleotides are TGTGCCAGCAGCTTAGGGGCTGAAGCTTTCTTT.

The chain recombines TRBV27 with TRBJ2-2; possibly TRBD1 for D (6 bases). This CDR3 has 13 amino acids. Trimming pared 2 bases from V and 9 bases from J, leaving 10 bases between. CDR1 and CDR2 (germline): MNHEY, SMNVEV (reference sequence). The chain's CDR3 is CASSLVGTRELFF. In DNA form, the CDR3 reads TGTGCCAGCAGTTTAGTCGGGACACGGGAGCTGTTTTTT.

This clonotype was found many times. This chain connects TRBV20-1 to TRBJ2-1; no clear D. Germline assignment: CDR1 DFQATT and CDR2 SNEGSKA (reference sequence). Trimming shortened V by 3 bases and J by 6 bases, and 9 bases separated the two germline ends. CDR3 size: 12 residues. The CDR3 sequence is CSASKTVNEQFF. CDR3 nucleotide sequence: TGCAGTGCTAGCAAGACTGTCAATGAGCAGTTCTTC.

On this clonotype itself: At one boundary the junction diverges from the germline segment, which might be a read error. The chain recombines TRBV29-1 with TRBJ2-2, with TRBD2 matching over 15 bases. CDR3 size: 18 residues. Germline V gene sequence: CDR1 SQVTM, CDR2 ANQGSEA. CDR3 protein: CSVSGLAGGYGNIGELFF. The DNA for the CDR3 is TGCAGCGTTTCTGGACTAGCGGGAGGGTACGGTAACATCGGGGAGCTGTTTTTT.

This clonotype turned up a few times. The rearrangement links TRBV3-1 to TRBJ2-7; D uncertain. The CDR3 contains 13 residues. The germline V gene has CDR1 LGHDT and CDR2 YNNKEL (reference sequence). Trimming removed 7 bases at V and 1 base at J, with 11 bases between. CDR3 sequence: CASTPANSYEQYF. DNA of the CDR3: TGTGCCAGCACCCCCGCGAATTCCTACGAGCAGTACTTC.

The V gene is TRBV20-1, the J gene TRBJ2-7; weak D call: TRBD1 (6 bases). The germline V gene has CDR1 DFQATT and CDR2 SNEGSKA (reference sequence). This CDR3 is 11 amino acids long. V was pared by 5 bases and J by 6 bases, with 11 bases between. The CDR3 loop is CSALSGVEQYF. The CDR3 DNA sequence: TGCAGTGCTCTTTCAGGGGTCGAGCAGTACTTC.

The CDR3 DNA is TGTGCCAGCAGCTTAGATCGGTCAGCGGCTATCACCGGGGAGCTGTTTTTT. Residues: CASSLDRSAAITGELFF. The rearrangement uses TRBV7-9 and TRBJ2-2; tentative D call: TRBD2 (5 bases). The length of the CDR3 is 17 residues. Germline V gives CDR1 SEHNR, CDR2 FQNEAQ (reference sequence). Trimming shortened V by 1 base and J by 4 bases, and 16 bases separated the two germline ends. The variable domain in full, with the rest retrieved from reference TRBV7-9 and TRBJ2-2, is DTGVSQNPRHKITKRGQNVTFRCDPISEHNRLYWYRQTLGQGPEFLTYFQNEAQLEKSRLLSDRFSAERPKGSFSTLEIQRTEQGDSAMYLCASSLDRSAAITGELFFGEGSRLTVL.

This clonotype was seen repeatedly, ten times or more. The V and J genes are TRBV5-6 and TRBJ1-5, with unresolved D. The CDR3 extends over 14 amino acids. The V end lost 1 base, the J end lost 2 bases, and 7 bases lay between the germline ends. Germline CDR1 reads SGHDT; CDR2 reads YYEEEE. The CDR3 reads CASSLWGGNQPQHF. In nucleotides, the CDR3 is TGTGCCAGCAGCTTGTGGGGAGGCAATCAGCCCCAGCATTTT.

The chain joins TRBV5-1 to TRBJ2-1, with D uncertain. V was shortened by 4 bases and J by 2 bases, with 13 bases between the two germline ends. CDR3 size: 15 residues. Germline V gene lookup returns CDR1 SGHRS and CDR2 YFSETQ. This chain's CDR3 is CASSLDQSAYNEQFF. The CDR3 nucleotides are TGCGCCAGCAGCCTAGACCAATCAGCCTACAATGAGCAGTTCTTC.

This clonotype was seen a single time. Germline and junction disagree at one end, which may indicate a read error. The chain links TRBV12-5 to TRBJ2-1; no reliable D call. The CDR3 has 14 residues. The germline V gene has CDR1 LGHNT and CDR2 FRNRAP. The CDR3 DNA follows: TGTGCTAGTGGCCCGTCTAGTGTCTACTATGAGCAGTTCTTC. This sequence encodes CASGPSSVYYEQFF.

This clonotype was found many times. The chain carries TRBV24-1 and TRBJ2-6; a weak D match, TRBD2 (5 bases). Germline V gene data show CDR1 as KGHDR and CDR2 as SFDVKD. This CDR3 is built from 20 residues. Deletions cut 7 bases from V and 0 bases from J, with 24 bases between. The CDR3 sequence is CATRTTIVVARNSGANVLTF. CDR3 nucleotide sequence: TGTGCCACCAGGACGACAATCGTGGTAGCGAGAAACTCTGGGGCCAACGTCCTGACTTTC.

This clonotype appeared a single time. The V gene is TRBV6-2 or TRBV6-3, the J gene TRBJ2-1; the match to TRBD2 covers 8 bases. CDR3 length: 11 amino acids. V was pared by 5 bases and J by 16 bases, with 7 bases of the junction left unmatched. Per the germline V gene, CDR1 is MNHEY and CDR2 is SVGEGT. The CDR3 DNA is TGTGCCAGCAGTGCCGGGACTAGAGTCTTCTTC. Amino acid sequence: CASSAGTRVFF.

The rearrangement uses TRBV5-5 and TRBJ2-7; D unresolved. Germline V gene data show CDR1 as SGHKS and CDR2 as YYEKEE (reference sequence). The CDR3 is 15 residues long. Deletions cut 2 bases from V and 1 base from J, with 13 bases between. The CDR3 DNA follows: TGTGCCAGCAGCTTAGTGTCGTTAGGGTCCTACGAGCAGTACTTC. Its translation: CASSLVSLGSYEQYF.

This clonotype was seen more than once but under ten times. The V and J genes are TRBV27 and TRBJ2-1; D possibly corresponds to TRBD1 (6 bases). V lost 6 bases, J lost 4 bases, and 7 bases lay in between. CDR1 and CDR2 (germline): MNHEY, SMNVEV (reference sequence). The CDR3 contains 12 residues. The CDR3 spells CASRGAYNEQFF. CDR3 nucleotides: TGTGCCAGCAGGGGGGCTTACAATGAGCAGTTCTTC.

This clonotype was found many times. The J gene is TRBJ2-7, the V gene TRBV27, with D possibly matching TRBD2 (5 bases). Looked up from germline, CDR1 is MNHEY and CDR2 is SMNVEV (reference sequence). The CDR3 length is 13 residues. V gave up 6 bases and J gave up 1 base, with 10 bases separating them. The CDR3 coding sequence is TGTGCCAGCAGCTTTCGGGGATCCTACGAGCAGTACTTC. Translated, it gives CASSFRGSYEQYF.

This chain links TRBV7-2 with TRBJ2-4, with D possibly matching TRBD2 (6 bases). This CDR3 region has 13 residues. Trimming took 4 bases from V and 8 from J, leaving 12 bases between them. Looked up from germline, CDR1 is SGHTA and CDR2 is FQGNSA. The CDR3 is CASSSGWGDIQYF. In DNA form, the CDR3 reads TGTGCCAGCAGCTCAGGATGGGGGGACATTCAGTACTTC.

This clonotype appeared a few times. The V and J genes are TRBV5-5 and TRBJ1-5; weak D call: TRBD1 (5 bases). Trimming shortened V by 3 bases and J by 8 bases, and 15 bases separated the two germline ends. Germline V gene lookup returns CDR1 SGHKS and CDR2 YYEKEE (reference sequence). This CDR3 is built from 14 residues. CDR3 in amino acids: CASSYGTNEEPQHF. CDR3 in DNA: TGTGCCAGCAGCTACGGGACTAATGAGGAGCCCCAGCATTTT.

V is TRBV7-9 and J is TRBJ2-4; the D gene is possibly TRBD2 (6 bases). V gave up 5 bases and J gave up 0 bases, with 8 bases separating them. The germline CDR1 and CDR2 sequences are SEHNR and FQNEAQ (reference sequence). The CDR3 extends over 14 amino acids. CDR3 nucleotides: TGTGCCAGCAGCCATAGCGGAGCCAAAAACATTCAGTACTTC. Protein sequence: CASSHSGAKNIQYF.

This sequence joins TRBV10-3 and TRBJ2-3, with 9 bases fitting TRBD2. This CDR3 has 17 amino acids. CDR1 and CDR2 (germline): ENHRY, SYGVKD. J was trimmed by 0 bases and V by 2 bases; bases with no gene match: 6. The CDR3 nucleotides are TGTGCCATCAGTGAGGCGGGGGGGTCGTTTAGCACAGATACGCAGTATTTT. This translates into CAISEAGGSFSTDTQYF.